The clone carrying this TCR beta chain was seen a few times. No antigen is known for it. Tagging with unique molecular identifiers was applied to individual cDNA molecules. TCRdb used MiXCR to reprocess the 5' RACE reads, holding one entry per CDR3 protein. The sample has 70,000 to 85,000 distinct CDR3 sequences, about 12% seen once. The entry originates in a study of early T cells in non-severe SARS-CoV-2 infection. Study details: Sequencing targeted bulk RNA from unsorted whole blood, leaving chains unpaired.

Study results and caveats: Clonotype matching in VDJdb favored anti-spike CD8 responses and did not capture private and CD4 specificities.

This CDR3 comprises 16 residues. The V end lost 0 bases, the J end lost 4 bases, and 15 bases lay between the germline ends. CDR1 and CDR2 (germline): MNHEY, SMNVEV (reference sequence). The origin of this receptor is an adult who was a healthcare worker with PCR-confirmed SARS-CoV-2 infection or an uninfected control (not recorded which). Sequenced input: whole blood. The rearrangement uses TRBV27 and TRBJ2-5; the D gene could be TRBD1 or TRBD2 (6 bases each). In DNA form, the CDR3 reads TGTGCCAGCAGTTTATCGGTCCCCGGAGGGGGAGAGACCCAGTACTTC. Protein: CASSLSVPGGGETQYF.